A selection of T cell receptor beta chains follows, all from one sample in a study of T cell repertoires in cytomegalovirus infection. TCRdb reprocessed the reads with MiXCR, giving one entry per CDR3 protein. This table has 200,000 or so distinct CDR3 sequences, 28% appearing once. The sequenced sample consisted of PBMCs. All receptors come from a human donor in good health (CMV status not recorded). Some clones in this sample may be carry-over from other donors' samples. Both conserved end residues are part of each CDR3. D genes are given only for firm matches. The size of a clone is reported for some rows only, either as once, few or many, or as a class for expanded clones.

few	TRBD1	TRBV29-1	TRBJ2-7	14	TGCAGCGTGGATGTTGGGGGGACAGGGTTCGAGCAGTACTTC	CSVDVGGTGFEQYF
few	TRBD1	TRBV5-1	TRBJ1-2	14	TGCGCCAGCAGCTTGCAACAGGGGGGAGTGGGCTACACCTTC	CASSLQQGGVGYTF
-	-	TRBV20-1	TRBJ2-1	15	TGCAGTGCTAGTCCTATCCTCCACCCTTACAATGAGCAGTTCTTC	CSASPILHPYNEQFF
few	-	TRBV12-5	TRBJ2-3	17	TGTGCTAGTGGTATTCCCGGGGGGCTAGTCCGGACAGATACGCAGTATTTT	CASGIPGGLVRTDTQYF
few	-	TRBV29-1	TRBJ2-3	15	TGCAGCGTTGAAGGGAGGACGGTTAGCACAGATACGCAGTATTTT	CSVEGRTVSTDTQYF
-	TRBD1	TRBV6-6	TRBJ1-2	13	TGTGCCAGCAGTTCCGGGACAGCGAGAGGCTACACCTTC	CASSSGTARGYTF
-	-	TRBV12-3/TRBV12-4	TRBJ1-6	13	TGTGCCAGCGGGCCGGGGGCGAGGTCACCCCTCCACTTT	CASGPGARSPLHF
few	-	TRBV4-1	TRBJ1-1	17	TGCGCCAGCAGCCCCGAAACAGGGACCCACTGGGACACTGAAGCTTTCTTT	CASSPETGTHWDTEAFF
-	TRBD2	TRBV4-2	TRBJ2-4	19	TGTGCCAGCAGCCAAGCGGGTAGCGGGGGGAATCTAGCCAAAAACATTCAGTACTTC	CASSQAGSGGNLAKNIQYF
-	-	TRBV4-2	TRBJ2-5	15	TGTGCCAGCAGCCAACCCGGAGGGGGGCAAGAGACCCAGTACTTC	CASSQPGGGQETQYF
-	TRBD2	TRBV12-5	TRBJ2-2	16	TGTGCTAGTGGTACCTATCTTGGGAGGGCCGCCGGGGAGCTGTTTTTT	CASGTYLGRAAGELFF
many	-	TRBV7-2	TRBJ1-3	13	TGTGCCAGCAGCTTAGGACGGTTAAACACCATATATTTT	CASSLGRLNTIYF
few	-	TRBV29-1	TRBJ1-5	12	TGCAGCGCTGGACAGACGAATCAGCCCCAGCATTTT	CSAGQTNQPQHF
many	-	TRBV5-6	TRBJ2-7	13	TGTGCCAGCAGCCTCGGGGGAATGGGCGAGCAGTACTTC	CASSLGGMGEQYF
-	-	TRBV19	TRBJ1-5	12	TGTGCCAGTAGTATCGAGGGACAGCCCCAGCATTTT	CASSIEGQPQHF
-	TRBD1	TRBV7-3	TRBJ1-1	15	TGTGCCAGCAGCTTCCAGGACAGGGGAAACACTGAAGCTTTCTTT	CASSFQDRGNTEAFF
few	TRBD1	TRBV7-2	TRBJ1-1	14	TGTGCCAGCAGCTCCGTCCACAGGGGGCGGGAAGCTTTCTTT	CASSSVHRGREAFF
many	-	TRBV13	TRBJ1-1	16	TGTGCCAGCAGCTCGGCCCGGGGTACGGGTCGGACTGAAGCTTTCTTT	CASSSARGTGRTEAFF
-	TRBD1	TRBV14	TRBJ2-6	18	TGTGCCAGCAGCCCACGGACAGGGAGGAGCTCTGGGGCCAACGTCCTGACTTTC	CASSPRTGRSSGANVLTF
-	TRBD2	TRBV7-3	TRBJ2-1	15	TGTGCCAGCAGCAGAACTAGCGTCTCCTACAATGAGCAGTTCTTC	CASSRTSVSYNEQFF
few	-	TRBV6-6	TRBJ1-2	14	TGTGCCAGCAGTTACTCTGGGGGTGGCTATGGCTACACCTTC	CASSYSGGGYGYTF
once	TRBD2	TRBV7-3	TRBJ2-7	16	TGTGCCAGCAGCTTCAAACTAGCGGGGGGAAGAAATGAGCAGTACTTC	CASSFKLAGGRNEQYF
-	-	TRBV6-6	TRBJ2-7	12	TGTGCCAGCAGCACAGGCTCCCGCGAGCAGTACTTC	CASSTGSREQYF
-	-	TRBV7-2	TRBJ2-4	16	TGTGCCAGCAGCTTAGACCACGGACCTGCCAAAAACATTCAGTACTTC	CASSLDHGPAKNIQYF
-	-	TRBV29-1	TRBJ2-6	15	TGCAGCGTTGAGGGGGTAGGCTCTGGGGCCAACGTCCTGACTTTC	CSVEGVGSGANVLTF
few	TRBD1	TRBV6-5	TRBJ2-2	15	TGTGCCAGCAGTTACGAGGGACAGGGGACCGGGGAGCTGTTTTTT	CASSYEGQGTGELFF
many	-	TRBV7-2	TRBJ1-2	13	TGTGCCAGCGGCACCAAAGGGTCGTATGGCTACACCTTC	CASGTKGSYGYTF
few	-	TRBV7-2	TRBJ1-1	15	TGTGCCAGCAGCTTAAATGGGGGAGGGACCGTGAGTGCTTTCTTT	CASSLNGGGTVSAFF
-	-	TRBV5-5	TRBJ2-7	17	TGTGCCAGCAGCGTGGGGCTGAACAGGGTTGAATACCACGAGCAGTACTTC	CASSVGLNRVEYHEQYF
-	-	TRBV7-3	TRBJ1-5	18	TGTGCCAGCAGCTTAATACCCACCGGGACGGCCGGCAATCAGCCCCAGCATTTT	CASSLIPTGTAGNQPQHF
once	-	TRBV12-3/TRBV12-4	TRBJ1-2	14	TGTGCCAGCAGTCTGGGACCGCGGGCTTATGGCTACACCTTC	CASSLGPRAYGYTF
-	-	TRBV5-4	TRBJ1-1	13	TGTGCCAGCAGCTTGATGGGGATTACTGAAGCTTTCTTT	CASSLMGITEAFF
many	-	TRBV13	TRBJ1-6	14	TGTGCCAGCAGCTCCCGGAGGTCTATGTCACCCCTCCACTTT	CASSSRRSMSPLHF
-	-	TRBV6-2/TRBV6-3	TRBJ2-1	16	TGTGCCAGCAGTCGACCTACTAGAGCGGCGTTCAATGAGCAGTTCTTC	CASSRPTRAAFNEQFF
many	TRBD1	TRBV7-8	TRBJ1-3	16	TGTGCCAGCAGCTTACGGGACAGGGACCCTGGAAACACCATATATTTT	CASSLRDRDPGNTIYF
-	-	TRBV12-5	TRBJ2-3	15	TGTGCTAGTGGTTTCGGCCGACATATGGAAAATACGCAGTATTTT	CASGFGRHMENTQYF
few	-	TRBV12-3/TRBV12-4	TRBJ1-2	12	TGTGCCAGCAGCAGCCGGGCTTACGGCTACACCTTC	CASSSRAYGYTF
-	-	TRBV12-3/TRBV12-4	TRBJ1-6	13	TGTGCCAGCAGTTTAGGGGATAATTCACCCCTCCACTTT	CASSLGDNSPLHF
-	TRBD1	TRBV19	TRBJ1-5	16	TGTGCCAGTAACCCGGGACAGGGGGCGCATGGTCAGCCCCAGCATTTT	CASNPGQGAHGQPQHF
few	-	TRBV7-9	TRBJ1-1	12	TGTGCTAGCAGCCCCCCACGGGGAGGAGCTTTCTTT	CASSPPRGGAFF